The 23 T cell receptor beta chains in this list originate from one sample, sequenced in a study of control samples from healthy donors and cancer patients. Sequencing was performed with immunoSEQ multiplex PCR; in TCRdb, only in-frame clones are kept and a portion is missing. The table has around 110,000 clones, 70% to 90% seen once. The sequenced sample consisted of blood. The receptors were gathered from a woman between 65 and 79 years old in good health.

The J gene is TRBJ1-1, the V gene TRBV11-3, with TRBD1 matching over 9 bases. This CDR3 spans 14 amino acids. CDR1 and CDR2 from the germline V gene are SGHNT and YENEEA. With 1 base clipped from V and 4 bases from J, the junction kept 1 base outside the gene matches. CDR3 protein: CASSLGGQGTEAFF. The CDR3 DNA is TGTGCCAGCAGCTTAGGGGGACAGGGCACTGAAGCTTTCTTT.

The rearrangement links TRBV28 to TRBJ2-2, with 8 bases fitting TRBD1. From germline, CDR1 is MDHEN and CDR2 SYDVKM. The CDR3 is 14 amino acids. The V gene end was trimmed by 7 bases and the J gene end by 4 bases; junction bases not matched to a gene: 5. CDR3 nucleotides: TGTGCCAGCACGAGGGACAGGAGCACCGGGGAGCTGTTTTTT. This encodes CASTRDRSTGELFF.

This chain joins TRBV19 and TRBJ1-4, with 11 bases that match TRBD1. This CDR3 has 15 residues. With V trimmed by 5 bases and J by 7 bases, 6 bases remained unmatched. The germline CDR1 and CDR2 sequences are LNHDA and SQIVND (reference sequence). The CDR3 loop reads CASSSAGTGGEKLFF. CDR3 bases: TGTGCCAGTAGTTCCGCCGGGACAGGGGGTGAAAAACTGTTTTTT.

The rearrangement links TRBV6-2 or TRBV6-3 to TRBJ1-5; maybe TRBD1 (6 bases). The CDR3 runs 17 residues. V was clipped by 2 bases and J by 4 bases, with 18 bases between them. The germline gives CDR1 MNHEY, CDR2 SVGEGT. DNA of the CDR3: TGTGCCAGCAGTTACCGGCCCAGGGGCACGGTGAATCAGCCCCAGCATTTT. Its protein is CASSYRPRGTVNQPQHF.

This clone has only one observation. J is TRBJ1-1 and V is TRBV6-2 or TRBV6-3; D uncertain. V was clipped by 5 bases and J by 0 bases, with 16 bases between them. Germline loops: CDR1 MNHEY, CDR2 SVGEGT. The CDR3 sequence is 16 residues long. CDR3 loop: CASSHDRGDLNTEAFF. CDR3 DNA: TGTGCCAGCAGTCACGACCGGGGAGACCTGAACACTGAAGCTTTCTTT.

The J gene is TRBJ2-3, the V gene TRBV6-5; D not certain. The CDR3 extends over 15 amino acids. V was pared by 2 bases and J by 0 bases, with 9 bases between. Germline V gene data show CDR1 as MNHEY and CDR2 as SVGAGI. CDR3 amino acids: CASSYAVASTDTQYF. The CDR3 bases are TGTGCCAGCAGTTACGCCGTTGCCAGCACAGATACGCAGTATTTT.

The chain is built from TRBV7-2 and TRBJ2-1, with TRBD2 identical over 10 bases. The CDR3 has 18 amino acids. Germline-derived CDR1 and CDR2 are SGHTA and FQGNSA. V gave up 0 bases and J gave up 7 bases; unmatched junction bases: 12. In DNA, the CDR3 is TGTGCCAGCAGCTTAGCTTACAGCGGGGGGGCTGGTAAGAATGAGCAGTTCTTC. Translation gives CASSLAYSGGAGKNEQFF.

This clone was observed a few times. V gene TRBV12-3 or TRBV12-4 combines with J gene TRBJ1-2; D call uncertain. Trimming cost V 3 bases and J 4 bases, with 9 bases left between them. The length of the CDR3 is 13 residues. In DNA form, the CDR3 reads TGTGCCAGCAGTTTTAGTGGATCCTATGGCTACACCTTC. This sequence encodes CASSFSGSYGYTF.

This chain connects TRBV6-4 to TRBJ2-1; D tentatively fits TRBD1 or TRBD2 (5 bases each). Germline V gene data show CDR1 as MRHNA and CDR2 as SNTAGT. Trimming took off 3 bases at V and 8 bases at J, with 14 bases between the two ends. This CDR3 comprises 14 residues. The CDR3 DNA sequence: TGTGCCAGCAGTGAGCGAGTGGGGACCGATGAGCAGTTCTTC. It yields the protein CASSERVGTDEQFF.

J is TRBJ1-3 and V is TRBV6-5; D call uncertain. From germline, CDR1 is MNHEY and CDR2 SVGAGI. CDR3 length equals 15 residues. V was cut by 7 bases and J by 0 bases, with 13 bases left in between. In DNA form, the CDR3 reads TGTGCCAGCACCCTACAGATAAACTCTGGAAACACCATATATTTT. It yields the protein CASTLQINSGNTIYF.

The V gene is TRBV14, the J gene TRBJ1-1, with TRBD1 matching 11 bases. CDR3 length: 13 amino acids. Looked up from germline, CDR1 is SGHDN and CDR2 is FVKESK. The trim removed 10 bases at V and 2 bases at J, leaving 3 bases unmatched. This CDR3 reads CATGQGANTEAFF. The CDR3 DNA follows: TGTGCCACCGGACAGGGGGCCAACACTGAAGCTTTCTTT.

The genes are TRBV7-2 and TRBJ2-5; a possible D gene is TRBD2 (6 bases). The CDR3 has 14 amino acids. Trimming cost V 5 bases and J 5 bases, with 15 bases left between them. Looked up from germline, CDR1 is SGHTA and CDR2 is FQGNSA. Here the CDR3 reads CASSLDYHGETQYF. CDR3 in DNA: TGTGCCAGCAGCCTGGACTATCATGGGGAGACCCAGTACTTC.

This clone appeared a single time. The rearrangement links TRBV10-2 to TRBJ1-2, with D perhaps matching TRBD1 (5 bases). Germline CDR1 reads WSHSY; CDR2 reads SAAADI. The V and J ends lost 9 bases and 1 base respectively, with 15 bases between them. The CDR3 runs to 14 residues. CDR3: CASKAQGSNYGYTF. CDR3 nucleotides: TGCGCCAGTAAAGCCCAGGGTAGTAACTATGGCTACACCTTC.

The rearrangement links TRBV6-5 to TRBJ1-4; D gene unclear. The CDR3 spans 13 residues. Trimming removed 5 bases from V and 6 bases from J, with 10 bases in between. Germline CDR1 MNHEY, CDR2 SVGAGI. CDR3: CASSTGVYEKLFF. In nucleotides, the CDR3 is TGTGCCAGCAGTACGGGAGTGTATGAAAAACTGTTTTTT.

This clone came up a few times. This chain links TRBV12-3 or TRBV12-4 with TRBJ1-3; no definite D call. V was cut by 5 bases and J by 4 bases, with 9 bases left in between. This CDR3 spans 13 amino acids. CDR3 region: CASSPSTGNTIYF. In DNA form, the CDR3 reads TGTGCCAGCAGTCCGAGTACGGGAAACACCATATATTTT.

The chain uses TRBV10-3 and TRBJ2-1; tentative D call: TRBD2 (6 bases). Germline V gene sequence: CDR1 ENHRY, CDR2 SYGVKD. Trimming removed 2 bases at V and 9 bases at J, with 11 bases between. The CDR3 runs 13 residues. DNA for the CDR3: TGTGCCATCAGTGAGGCGGGACGGAGTGAGCAGTTCTTC. It specifies CAISEAGRSEQFF.

The chain has TRBV7-8 and TRBJ2-5; 9 bases map to TRBD1. The length of the CDR3 is 15 residues. The ends lost 7 bases at V and 2 bases at J; junction bases unmatched: 8. Germline values: CDR1 SGHVS, CDR2 FQNEAQ. The CDR3 DNA is TGTGCCAGCAAACAGGGGGCAGGAGGGCAAGAGACCCAGTACTTC. Translation gives CASKQGAGGQETQYF.

V and J are TRBV3-1 (or the pseudogene TRBV3-2) and TRBJ2-1; D ambiguous. The CDR3 is made up of 16 amino acids. Per germline, CDR1 LGHDT and CDR2 YNNKEL (reference sequence). V was pared by 2 bases and J by 5 bases, with 16 bases between. The CDR3 is CASSQISPRSNNEQFF. The DNA for the CDR3 is TGTGCCAGCAGCCAAATCTCCCCCAGAAGTAACAATGAGCAGTTCTTC.

The chain carries TRBV25-1 and TRBJ2-4, with D possibly TRBD2 on 7 matching bases. This CDR3 region has 13 residues. The V and J ends lost 8 bases and 9 bases respectively, with 17 bases between them. Looked up from germline, CDR1 is MGHDK and CDR2 is SYGVNS. CDR3 DNA sequence: TGTGCCAGCCGCCCGGCGGGGGCTTTCATTCAGTACTTC. It codes for CASRPAGAFIQYF.

This rearrangement joins TRBV2 to TRBJ1-2; D is uncertain. Trimming shortened V by 2 bases and J by 7 bases, and 11 bases separated the two germline ends. The CDR3 consists of 13 residues. Germline CDR1 reads SNHLY; CDR2 reads FYNNEI. The CDR3 sequence: CASSERGRAGYTF. DNA for the CDR3: TGTGCCAGCAGTGAACGGGGAAGGGCTGGCTACACCTTC.

The rearrangement links TRBV5-1 to TRBJ1-3; 9 bases line up with TRBD1. Germline-derived CDR1 and CDR2 are SGHRS and YFSETQ. This CDR3 is built from 16 residues. V lost 4 bases to trimming and J lost 4 bases; unmatched junction nucleotides: 9. DNA of the CDR3: TGCGCCAGCAGCATTAGACAGGGGGGTATCGGAAACACCATATATTTT. Translation: CASSIRQGGIGNTIYF.

The chain uses TRBV27 and TRBJ1-4; D is uncertain. The CDR3 runs to 15 residues. V was clipped by 6 bases and J by 8 bases, with 19 bases between them. Per germline, CDR1 MNHEY and CDR2 SMNVEV (reference sequence). The CDR3 nucleotides are TGTGCCAGCAGGAGATTTGTGGGAGGCGAAGAAAAACTGTTTTTT. Its translation is CASRRFVGGEEKLFF. The full variable domain, in which reference TRBV27 and TRBJ1-4 provide the parts outside the CDR3, is EAQVTQNPRYLITVTGKKLTVTCSQNMNHEYMSWYRQDPGLGLRQIYYSMNVEVTDKGDVPEGYKVSRKEKRNFPLILESPSPNQTSLYFCASRRFVGGEEKLFFGSGTQLSVL.

A note on this clone: The junction does not match germline at one end; this may be a read error. The chain links TRBV5-1 to TRBJ2-3; 8 bases fit TRBD1. Germline CDR1 SGHRS, CDR2 YFSETQ. The length of the CDR3 is 18 residues. The CDR3 loop is CASSSFTGTGTSRDTQYF. The CDR3, as DNA: TGCGCCAGCAGCTCGTTCACCGGGACAGGAACAAGCAGAGATACGCAGTATTTT.